This T cell receptor (beta chain) was identified during a study of identical twins. TCRdb used MiXCR to reprocess the 5' RACE reads, holding one entry per CDR3 protein. Among about 520,000 distinct CDR3 sequences listed, roughly 21% were seen once. With V trimmed by 0 bases and J by 6 bases, 11 bases remained unmatched. This CDR3 region has 15 residues. CDR1 DFQATT and CDR2 SNEGSKA come from the germline V gene (reference sequence). Findings and caveats of the study: Modelling underestimated the level of out-of-frame TCR alpha sharing observed in monozygotic twins.

This clonotype was counted ten times or more. The antigen remains unidentified. The same sample was also studied in work on T cells expressing NK-cell markers. Turning to that study: Of CD8+ T cells, 1.0-7.0% belonged to dominant NKG2C+ clonotypes in more than five donors. The study found these clonotypes also leading the CD3+CD56-NKG2C+ fraction in a few donors.

This clonotype was sampled from a woman between 18 and 30 years old in good health. Sequences were obtained from CD4+ T cells sorted from blood. The V call is TRBV20-1, the J call TRBJ2-7; the match to TRBD1 covers 7 bases. CDR3 DNA sequence: TGCAGTGCTAGAGATCTGCAGGGGGTTGAGGTCGAGCAGTACTTC. Translating it yields CSARDLQGVEVEQYF.